The T cell receptor (beta chain) under discussion was sequenced for a study of neoadjuvant nivolumab and ipilimumab in lung cancer. Overall study results and limits: Only a single major-pathologic-response sample was available for clonality analysis. A small number of samples were TCR sequenced. Pretherapy blood TCR richness correlated positively with resected tumor richness.

Comment on this clone: The antigen is not known.

The germline gives CDR1 WSHSY, CDR2 SAAADI. This CDR3 spans 15 amino acids. Germline trimming cut 3 bases from V and 8 bases from J; bases unmatched to any gene: 9. Profiling relied on immunoSEQ multiplex PCR, and the TCRdb table lists in-frame clones only, not all of them. The sample lists 6,200 or so clones, 65% occurring once. The sequence came from an adult with non-small cell lung cancer. The V gene is TRBV10-2, the J gene TRBJ1-4; 7 positions agree with TRBD1. The starting material was tumor tissue, obtained after neoadjuvant nivolumab, alone or with ipilimumab, at or shortly before surgery. The CDR3 spells CASSDQQGSSEKLFF. The CDR3 DNA reads TGCGCCAGCAGTGACCAACAGGGGTCTAGCGAAAAACTGTTTTTT.